One sample yielded the 26 T cell receptor beta chains listed below, sequenced in a study of control samples from healthy donors and cancer patients. Here immunoSEQ multiplex PCR was the method, and the copy in TCRdb shows in-frame clones only, minus some. The sample consists of tens of thousands of clones, 85% to 90% of them appearing once. Specimen: PBMCs. The origin of the receptors is a woman aged 45 to 65 with colorectal cancer.

The V and J genes are TRBV18 and TRBJ1-2; 9 bases match TRBD1. CDR1 is KGHSH, CDR2 LQKENI, per germline. The CDR3 has 14 residues. Unmatched junction bases numbered 6, after V lost 8 bases and J lost 2 bases. CDR3 bases: TGTGCCAGCAGAAGGACAGGGGACAACTATGGCTACACCTTC. Residues: CASRRTGDNYGYTF. The complete variable domain, with remaining parts taken from reference TRBV18 and TRBJ1-2, reads NAGVMQNPRHLVRRRGQEARLRCSPMKGHSHVYWYRQLPEEGLKFMVYLQKENIIDESGMPKERFSAEFPKEGPSILRIQQVVRGDSAAYFCASRRTGDNYGYTFGSGTRLTVV.

This clone was detected only a few times. The rearrangement links TRBV3-1 (or the pseudogene TRBV3-2) to TRBJ1-6, with D hard to call. Germline V CDR1 and CDR2: LGHDT, YNNKEL (reference sequence). Trimming pared 3 bases from V and 10 bases from J, leaving 7 bases between. The CDR3 extends over 12 amino acids. In DNA, the CDR3 is TGTGCCAGCAGCCAGCGGAAGTCACCCCTCCACTTT. Translation: CASSQRKSPLHF.

V and J are TRBV12-3 or TRBV12-4 and TRBJ1-1; D not resolved. CDR3 length equals 13 residues. Trimming shortened V by 1 base and J by 2 bases, and 5 bases separated the two germline ends. The chain's CDR3 is CASSLGGNTEAFF. As DNA, the CDR3 is TGTGCCAGCAGTTTAGGCGGTAACACTGAAGCTTTCTTT.

To note about this clone: Other nucleotide sequences in the sample specify the same CDR3. The V and J genes are TRBV18 and TRBJ2-3; 10 bases align to TRBD2. The germline gives CDR1 KGHSH, CDR2 LQKENI. The trim removed 0 bases at V and 1 base at J, leaving 4 bases unmatched. This CDR3 comprises 17 residues. The CDR3 nucleotides read TGTGCCAGCTCACCACCGGGCCTAGCGGGGGGCACAGATACGCAGTATTTT. Protein: CASSPPGLAGGTDTQYF.

The chain joins TRBV4-2 to TRBJ2-1; a weak D match, TRBD1 (6 bases). V dropped 4 bases and J dropped 0 bases, with 13 bases sitting between them. From germline, CDR1 is LGHNA and CDR2 YNFKEQ. CDR3 length: 16 amino acids. For the CDR3, the DNA is TGTGCCAGCAGCCTCAGTCCCAGGGGCTCCTACAATGAGCAGTTCTTC. Protein product: CASSLSPRGSYNEQFF.

The chain recombines TRBV6-2 or TRBV6-3 with TRBJ1-5, with a tentative D call TRBD1 (5 bases). Germline V gene sequence: CDR1 MNHEY, CDR2 SVGEGT. The CDR3 is 17 amino acids. V lost 5 bases and J 3 bases, leaving 20 bases between the germline ends. CDR3 DNA: TGTGCCAGCAGTCCCCCTCTCTTGACAGCATCCAATCAGCCCCAGCATTTT. Translating gives CASSPPLLTASNQPQHF.

This chain connects TRBV12-5 to TRBJ1-1; a possible D gene is TRBD1 (6 bases). Germline V gene lookup returns CDR1 LGHNT and CDR2 FRNRAP. The V end lost 6 bases, the J end lost 7 bases, and 18 bases lay between the germline ends. This CDR3 spans 14 amino acids. CDR3: CASGEGGTIGEAFF. The CDR3 coding sequence is TGTGCTAGTGGGGAGGGGGGCACTATCGGTGAAGCTTTCTTT.

This CDR3 is CASSVAPGHLGYTF. The CDR3 DNA sequence: TGTGCCAGCAGCGTAGCCCCGGGACACCTAGGCTACACCTTC. V gene TRBV9 combines with J gene TRBJ1-2; a possible D gene is TRBD1 (6 bases). The V end lost 0 bases, the J end lost 8 bases, and 14 bases lay between the germline ends. The germline CDR1 and CDR2 sequences are SGDLS and YYNGEE. This CDR3 contains 14 residues.

The rearrangement joins TRBV7-8 to TRBJ1-5; the match to TRBD1 covers 7 bases. Germline V gene data show CDR1 as SGHVS and CDR2 as FQNEAQ. This CDR3 is built from 20 residues. V shed 0 bases, J shed 2 bases, and the junction held 16 bases outside the gene matches. In DNA form, the CDR3 reads TGTGCCAGCAGCTTAGCGCTCGGGTTAATCCGACAGGGTGGCAATCAGCCCCAGCATTTT. Translation gives CASSLALGLIRQGGNQPQHF.

This chain uses TRBV2 with TRBJ2-3, with 8 positions matching TRBD2. The germline V gene encodes CDR1 SNHLY and CDR2 FYNNEI. This CDR3 is 14 amino acids long. Trimming removed 4 bases from V and 3 bases from J; junction bases left unmatched: 3. The CDR3 nucleotides are TGTGCCAGCAGTGGTCGGGGGGGGACAGATACGCAGTATTTT. It encodes CASSGRGGTDTQYF.

The rearrangement joins TRBV7-9 to TRBJ1-2; tentatively, D is TRBD1 (6 bases). The CDR3 totals 13 residues. Trimming left V 1 base short and J 3 bases short, with 6 bases between. Germline CDR1 SEHNR, CDR2 FQNEAQ (reference sequence). CDR3 protein: CASSLDRDYGYTF. The DNA of the CDR3 is TGTGCCAGCAGCTTAGACAGGGACTATGGCTACACCTTC.

V and J are TRBV18 and TRBJ1-4; D gene uncertain. V was clipped by 6 bases and J by 3 bases, with 5 bases between them. The CDR3 loop spans 12 amino acids. Looked up from germline, CDR1 is KGHSH and CDR2 is LQKENI. CDR3 region: CASSDANEKLFF. CDR3 nucleotides: TGTGCCAGCTCCGACGCTAATGAAAAACTGTTTTTT. Full variable domain (remainder filled in from reference TRBV18 and TRBJ1-4): NAGVMQNPRHLVRRRGQEARLRCSPMKGHSHVYWYRQLPEEGLKFMVYLQKENIIDESGMPKERFSAEFPKEGPSILRIQQVVRGDSAAYFCASSDANEKLFFGSGTQLSVL.

This chain connects TRBV6-2 or TRBV6-3 to TRBJ2-6; D not resolved. V lost 5 bases, J lost 0 bases, and 5 bases lay in between. The germline CDR1 and CDR2 sequences are MNHEY and SVGEGT. This CDR3 is built from 14 residues. In DNA form, the CDR3 reads TGTGCCAGCAGTCGACTCTCTGGGGCCAACGTCCTGACTTTC. Protein sequence: CASSRLSGANVLTF.

This clone came up once. The chain employs TRBV28 and TRBJ2-7; TRBD1 agrees at 12 bases. V was clipped by 7 bases and J by 6 bases; unmatched bases: 7. CDR3 size: 14 residues. In germline, CDR1 is MDHEN, CDR2 SYDVKM. The CDR3 spells CASTPGTGGIEQYV. The DNA of the CDR3 is TGTGCCAGCACTCCTGGGACAGGGGGCATCGAGCAGTACGTC.

The gene calls are TRBV7-2 and TRBJ1-2, with 7 bases that match TRBD1. The CDR3 is made up of 15 amino acids. Germline V gene lookup returns CDR1 SGHTA and CDR2 FQGNSA. The junction had 10 bases not matched to a gene; V was cut back by 5 bases and J by 4 bases. The chain's CDR3 is CASSLGQPRGYGYTF. The DNA of the CDR3 is TGTGCCAGCAGCCTGGGACAGCCCAGGGGCTATGGCTACACCTTC. The full variable domain, completed using reference TRBV7-2 and TRBJ1-2, is GAGVSQSPSNKVTEKGKDVELRCDPISGHTALYWYRQSLGQGLEFLIYFQGNSAPDKSGLPSDRFSAERTGGSVSTLTIQRTQQEDSAVYLCASSLGQPRGYGYTFGSGTRLTVV.

This clone was observed a few times. Other DNA sequences in this sample translate to the same CDR3. This rearrangement joins TRBV18 to TRBJ2-3, with 8 bases matching TRBD2. The germline V gene has CDR1 KGHSH and CDR2 LQKENI. Trimming at V came to 0 bases and at J to 4 bases, leaving 3 bases not matched to a gene. This CDR3 is built from 15 residues. The CDR3 spells CASSPPGLGADTQYF. For the CDR3, the DNA is TGTGCCAGCTCACCACCGGGACTAGGGGCAGATACGCAGTATTTT.

V and J are TRBV4-3 and TRBJ1-1; D remains unclear. Per the germline V gene, CDR1 is LGHNA and CDR2 is YSLEER. The V end lost 2 bases, the J end lost 5 bases, and 18 bases lay between the germline ends. CDR3 length: 16 amino acids. This CDR3 is CASSQTHFGERTEAFF. The CDR3 DNA is TGCGCCAGCAGCCAAACACACTTCGGGGAAAGGACTGAAGCTTTCTTT.

The rearrangement links TRBV7-9 to TRBJ1-2; D gene ambiguous. This CDR3 has 13 residues. V was cut by 1 base and J by 4 bases, with 7 bases left in between. Per germline, CDR1 SEHNR and CDR2 FQNEAQ (reference sequence). The CDR3 here is CASSLDYPYGYTF. For the CDR3, the DNA is TGTGCCAGCAGCTTAGATTATCCCTATGGCTACACCTTC.

This chain connects TRBV10-2 to TRBJ1-5; D may be TRBD1 (5 bases). In germline, CDR1 is WSHSY, CDR2 SAAADI. This CDR3 spans 12 amino acids. CDR3: CAVMGGNQPQHF. The CDR3 nucleotides read TGCGCTGTGATGGGGGGAAATCAGCCCCAGCATTTT.

This clone has just a few counts. The V call is TRBV2, the J call TRBJ2-2; unclear D gene. Germline V gene data show CDR1 as SNHLY and CDR2 as FYNNEI. This CDR3 comprises 13 residues. Trimming took 0 bases from V and 4 from J, leaving 3 bases between them. CDR3 residues: CASSEAVTGELFF. CDR3 bases: TGTGCCAGCAGTGAAGCGGTCACCGGGGAGCTGTTTTTT.

This rearrangement joins TRBV16 to TRBJ1-2, with 7 bases identical to TRBD1. Germline values: CDR1 KGHSY, CDR2 FQNENV. The CDR3 totals 15 residues. The junction had 9 bases not matched to a gene; V was cut back by 4 bases and J by 4 bases. The DNA for the CDR3 is TGTGCCAGCAGCCCCCTTCAGGGGGAGGGCTATGGCTACACCTTC. It yields the protein CASSPLQGEGYGYTF.

This sequence joins TRBV7-2 and TRBJ1-6, with 11 bases matching TRBD1. The CDR3 has 16 amino acids. The V segment lost 5 bases and the J segment 8 bases; nucleotides outside the gene matches: 8. Germline CDR1 is SGHTA and CDR2 is FQGNSA. In DNA, the CDR3 is TGTGCCAGCAGCCTGACCGGGACAGGGGGTTATTCACCCCTCCACTTT. It codes for CASSLTGTGGYSPLHF. Variable domain in full (rest from reference TRBV7-2 and TRBJ1-6): GAGVSQSPSNKVTEKGKDVELRCDPISGHTALYWYRQSLGQGLEFLIYFQGNSAPDKSGLPSDRFSAERTGGSVSTLTIQRTQQEDSAVYLCASSLTGTGGYSPLHFGNGTRLTVT.

This clone has a handful of counts. The same CDR3 is also encoded by other DNA sequences in this sample. This sequence joins TRBV15 and TRBJ2-5; no reliable D call. The CDR3 length is 12 residues. From germline, CDR1 is LNHNV and CDR2 YYDKDF (reference sequence). The V end was cut by 0 bases, the J end by 4 bases, with 3 bases between. CDR3 nucleotides: TGTGCCACCAGCAGAGATACAGAGACCCAGTACTTC. Encoded protein: CATSRDTETQYF.

The J gene is TRBJ2-1, the V gene TRBV10-3; 14 nucleotides agree with TRBD2. Losses at the gene ends were 11 bases for V and 7 bases for J; bases not matched to a gene: 10. CDR3 length: 15 residues. Germline values: CDR1 ENHRY, CDR2 SYGVKD. The CDR3 loop reads CASQTSGGGLNEQFF. Here the CDR3 DNA reads TGTGCCTCCCAGACTAGCGGGGGGGGTCTGAATGAGCAGTTCTTC.

This sequence joins TRBV10-1 and TRBJ1-1, with TRBD1 as a possible D gene (6 bases). Trimming left V 2 bases short and J 3 bases short, with 13 bases between. The CDR3 runs 15 residues. Germline V gives CDR1 WNHNN, CDR2 SYGVQD (reference sequence). CDR3 DNA sequence: TGCGCCAGCAGTGAGGGGGGCGCCAGGGACACTGAAGCTTTCTTT. Its protein product is CASSEGGARDTEAFF.

Concerning this clone itself: This sample also contains other DNA sequences that code for the same CDR3. The chain uses TRBV7-2 and TRBJ1-1, with D perhaps matching TRBD1 (5 bases). V shed 3 bases and J shed 0 bases, with 11 bases lying between them. Germline V CDR1 and CDR2: SGHTA, FQGNSA. The CDR3 has 15 residues. DNA of the CDR3: TGTGCCAGCAGCTTCTCCGGGGGATTGAACACTGAAGCTTTCTTT. It codes for CASSFSGGLNTEAFF.